The 29 T cell receptor beta chains listed next were all sequenced from one sample in a study of vaccination and CD4 T cells after COVID-19. Sequencing of cultured CD4+ T cell DNA used the Oncomine TCR Beta short-read assay. TCRdb used MiXCR to reprocess the PCR reads, holding one entry per CDR3 protein. Of around 10,000 distinct CDR3 sequences listed, approximately 57% are singletons. Their antigens remain unidentified. Sample treatment: approximately 10-day PBMC culture with coronavirus spike peptide pools or control peptides (ViraFEST assay). The sequencing sample was made of CD4+ T cells from blood, cultured in vitro. These receptors all come from a human donor who had recovered from COVID-19.

This clonotype occurred a few times. The chain carries TRBV11-3 and TRBJ2-3; D gene unclear. Germline CDR1 is SGHNT and CDR2 is YENEEA. The CDR3 sequence is 14 residues long. The V gene lost 1 base and the J gene lost 8 bases, with 13 bases spanning the gap. The CDR3, as DNA: TGTGCCAGCAGCTTAGGCGAGGCTACGGGTACGCAGTATTTT. Protein: CASSLGEATGTQYF.

V usage is TRBV20-1 and J usage is TRBJ1-6; D not certain. The CDR3 has 15 residues. Trimming pared 5 bases from V and 5 bases from J, leaving 16 bases between. Germline V gene data show CDR1 as DFQATT and CDR2 as SNEGSKA (reference sequence). In DNA form, the CDR3 reads TGCAGTGCTTCGCACGGGGTAGGCCATAATTCACCCCTCCACTTT. Translating it yields CSASHGVGHNSPLHF.

The V gene is TRBV20-1, the J gene TRBJ2-7; 11 bases fit TRBD2. With V trimmed by 0 bases and J by 1 base, 8 bases remained unmatched. This CDR3 has 17 amino acids. Germline CDR1 is DFQATT and CDR2 is SNEGSKA (reference sequence). The CDR3 DNA follows: TGCAGTGCTAGAGACCTCTTAACTAGCGGGAGTTCCTACGAGCAGTACTTC. Its protein is CSARDLLTSGSSYEQYF.

This chain connects TRBV7-9 to TRBJ2-3; 9 positions match TRBD2. V shed 4 bases, J shed 3 bases, and the junction held 8 bases outside the gene matches. This CDR3 is built from 16 residues. From germline, CDR1 is SEHNR and CDR2 FQNEAQ (reference sequence). This CDR3 is CASSSQGLAGTDTQYF. In DNA form, the CDR3 reads TGTGCCAGCAGCTCTCAGGGACTAGCAGGAACAGATACGCAGTATTTT.

The V gene is TRBV25-1, the J gene TRBJ2-2, with D possibly being TRBD2 (5 bases). The CDR3 contains 15 residues. CDR1 and CDR2 from the germline V gene are MGHDK and SYGVNS. Trimming pared 1 base from V and 7 bases from J, leaving 13 bases between. CDR3 nucleotides: TGTGCCAGCAGTGAATCGAACCTTGAGGGCGGGGAGCTGTTTTTT. This encodes CASSESNLEGGELFF.

In this sample, this clonotype turned up once. V usage is TRBV2 and J usage is TRBJ2-2; 10 nucleotides agree with TRBD2. The trim removed 7 bases at V and 6 bases at J, leaving 11 bases unmatched. The CDR3 loop spans 16 amino acids. CDR1 is SNHLY and CDR2 is FYNNEI in the germline V gene. The CDR3 loop reads CASKSSGGSGAGELFF. The CDR3 DNA follows: TGTGCCAGCAAGTCTAGCGGGGGTTCGGGCGCCGGGGAGCTGTTTTTT. The variable domain in full, with the rest retrieved from reference TRBV2 and TRBJ2-2, is EPEVTQTPSHQVTQMGQEVILRCVPISNHLYFYWYRQILGQKVEFLVSFYNNEISEKSEIFDDQFSVERPDGSNFTLKIRSTKLEDSAMYFCASKSSGGSGAGELFFGEGSRLTVL.

V and J are TRBV6-4 and TRBJ2-2, with 11 bases lining up with TRBD2. CDR1 is MRHNA, CDR2 SNTAGT, per germline. CDR3 length: 16 amino acids. The J segment lost 3 bases and the V segment lost 0 bases, leaving 0 bases of the junction unmatched. CDR3 nucleotide sequence: TGTGCCAGCAGTGACTCGACTAGCGGGGACACCGGGGAGCTGTTTTTT. Residues: CASSDSTSGDTGELFF.

The V call is TRBV7-6, the J call TRBJ2-5; TRBD2 matches 9 bases. The CDR3 is 16 residues long. The V gene's germline CDR1 is SGHVS and CDR2 FNYEAQ. V lost 3 bases and J lost 5; bases outside the gene matches: 10. CDR3 nucleotides: TGTGCCAGCAGCTTCCAGTTAGCGGGAGTGGGGGAGACCCAGTACTTC. Translating it yields CASSFQLAGVGETQYF.

V is TRBV12-3 or TRBV12-4 and J is TRBJ2-3; TRBD2 agrees at 12 bases. The length of the CDR3 is 16 residues. The J segment lost 8 bases and the V segment lost 4 bases, leaving 10 bases of the junction unmatched. In DNA, the CDR3 is TGTGCCAGCAGTTCAAGACTAGCGGGAGCCGGGCGTACGCAGTATTTT. Encoded protein: CASSSRLAGAGRTQYF.

The chain is built from TRBV6-1 and TRBJ1-3, with D possibly being TRBD1 (5 bases). V lost 3 bases and J 5 bases, leaving 11 bases between the germline ends. The CDR3 covers 14 residues. Germline loops: CDR1 MNHNS, CDR2 SASEGT. The CDR3 DNA is TGTGCCAGCAGTGAGGTGGGGGGAAGAAACACCATATATTTT. It is translated as CASSEVGGRNTIYF.

V usage is TRBV7-2 and J usage is TRBJ2-4; 9 bases align to TRBD2. The CDR3 sequence is 17 residues long. Germline V CDR1 and CDR2: SGHTA, FQGNSA. Unmatched junction bases numbered 4, after V lost 1 base and J lost 0 bases. The CDR3 coding sequence is TGTGCCAGCAGCTTAGGGGGACTAGCAGTAGCCAAAAACATTCAGTACTTC. Protein sequence: CASSLGGLAVAKNIQYF.

About this clonotype itself: A much larger clonotype is one base distant, so this may be a read error. The rearrangement joins TRBV6-1 to TRBJ2-3; perhaps D is TRBD1 or TRBD2 (5 bases each). Germline V CDR1 and CDR2: MNHNS, SASEGT. The CDR3 is 13 residues long. This CDR3 is CASSRDQRDMQYF. CDR3 bases: TGTGCCAGCAGCAGGGACCAGCGAGATATGCAGTATTTT.

The chain employs TRBV20-1 and TRBJ2-3, with 9 bases aligning to TRBD2. The CDR3 is 16 amino acids. Per the germline V gene, CDR1 is DFQATT and CDR2 is SNEGSKA (reference sequence). Losses at the gene ends were 6 bases for V and 1 base for J; bases not matched to a gene: 11. The CDR3 loop is CSAEGVAGVRTDTQYF. The DNA of the CDR3 is TGCAGTGCCGAAGGGGTAGCGGGAGTGCGCACAGATACGCAGTATTTT.

The chain has TRBV7-9 and TRBJ2-7; tentative D call: TRBD2 (7 bases). V shed 4 bases and J shed 4 bases, with 23 bases lying between them. CDR1 is SEHNR, CDR2 FQNEAQ, per germline (reference sequence). The CDR3 contains 17 residues. This CDR3 is CASSSPFLGGARYEQYF. The CDR3 nucleotides are TGTGCCAGCAGCTCGCCCTTTTTAGGGGGGGCGCGATACGAGCAGTACTTC. The whole variable domain, remainder taken from reference TRBV7-9 and TRBJ2-7, is DTGVSQNPRHKITKRGQNVTFRCDPISEHNRLYWYRQTLGQGPEFLTYFQNEAQLEKSRLLSDRFSAERPKGSFSTLEIQRTEQGDSAMYLCASSSPFLGGARYEQYFGPGTRLTVT.

The chain carries TRBV11-2 and TRBJ2-7; D unresolved. Germline-derived CDR1 and CDR2 are SGHAT and FQNNGV. The length of the CDR3 is 12 residues. V was trimmed by 0 bases and J by 10 bases, leaving 10 bases between them. CDR3 protein: CASSLDGWQQYF. For the CDR3, the DNA is TGTGCCAGCAGCTTAGACGGGTGGCAACAGTACTTC.

This clonotype showed up just a few times. The chain carries TRBV2 and TRBJ2-2; no definite D call. V was trimmed by 8 bases and J by 4 bases, leaving 11 bases between them. Germline assignment: CDR1 SNHLY and CDR2 FYNNEI. CDR3 length: 13 residues. CDR3 DNA: TGTGCCAGCGCGCCTGGTCGCACCGGGGAGCTGTTTTTT. It specifies CASAPGRTGELFF.

V and J are TRBV6-2 or TRBV6-3 and TRBJ2-3; D is possibly TRBD2 (6 bases). Germline V gene data show CDR1 as MNHEY and CDR2 as SVGEGT. The CDR3 contains 15 residues. V lost 0 bases, J lost 4 bases, and 11 bases lay in between. In nucleotides, the CDR3 is TGTGCCAGCAGTTACTCGTCTAGCGAGGCAGATACGCAGTATTTT. It yields the protein CASSYSSSEADTQYF.

This sequence joins TRBV9 and TRBJ2-2, with 8 bases identical to TRBD2. There are 16 residues in the CDR3. V shed 4 bases, J shed 6 bases, and the junction held 11 bases outside the gene matches. CDR1 and CDR2 from the germline V gene are SGDLS and YYNGEE. The CDR3 sequence is CASSPQRESVAGELFF. CDR3 DNA: TGTGCCAGCAGCCCTCAGCGGGAGAGTGTAGCCGGGGAGCTGTTTTTT.

The chain combines TRBV2 with TRBJ2-5, with D tentatively TRBD1 or TRBD2 (5 bases each). Per the germline V gene, CDR1 is SNHLY and CDR2 is FYNNEI. The V and J ends lost 5 bases and 5 bases respectively, with 15 bases between them. This CDR3 is 14 amino acids long. The CDR3 bases are TGTGCCAGCAGTCGTGGCAGTTGGGGGGAGACCCAGTACTTC. It is translated as CASSRGSWGETQYF. Combining the CDR3 with reference TRBV2 and TRBJ2-5 gives the whole variable domain EPEVTQTPSHQVTQMGQEVILRCVPISNHLYFYWYRQILGQKVEFLVSFYNNEISEKSEIFDDQFSVERPDGSNFTLKIRSTKLEDSAMYFCASSRGSWGETQYFGPGTRLLVL.

This clonotype was seen a handful of times. The chain is built from TRBV19 and TRBJ1-1; 8 nucleotides align to TRBD1. The germline V gene encodes CDR1 LNHDA and CDR2 SQIVND (reference sequence). CDR3 length: 15 residues. V shed 2 bases and J 1 base; nucleotides not matched to a gene: 3. The CDR3 DNA follows: TGTGCCAGTAGTATAACCGGACAGGGGAACACTGAAGCTTTCTTT. Translation gives CASSITGQGNTEAFF.

In DNA, the CDR3 is TGTGCCAGCAGTTCGGGAGAGAGCTCTGGGGCCAACGTCCTGACTTTC. Translating gives CASSSGESSGANVLTF. V usage is TRBV28 and J usage is TRBJ2-6, with D possibly matching TRBD2 (6 bases). Per the germline V gene, CDR1 is MDHEN and CDR2 is SYDVKM. The CDR3 totals 16 residues. V was cut by 4 bases and J by 0 bases, with 10 bases left in between.

This clonotype was counted only a few times. The V gene is TRBV20-1, the J gene TRBJ1-5; no clear D. V lost 0 bases and J lost 3, with 3 bases in between. The V gene's germline CDR1 is DFQATT and CDR2 SNEGSKA (reference sequence). CDR3 size: 12 residues. Here the CDR3 DNA reads TGCAGTGCTAGAGATGTCAATCAGCCCCAGCATTTT. This translates into CSARDVNQPQHF.

CDR3: CASSYLAGEGTDTQYF. The CDR3 DNA is TGTGCCAGCAGTTACTTGGCGGGAGAGGGCACAGATACGCAGTATTTT. J is TRBJ2-3 and V is TRBV6-2 or TRBV6-3; 7 bases map to TRBD2. The V and J ends lost 1 base and 1 base, in that order; junction bases with no gene match: 5. CDR3 length equals 16 residues. CDR1 and CDR2 (germline): MNHEY, SVGEGT.

This clonotype was seen once. The genes are TRBV20-1 and TRBJ2-1, with TRBD2 identical over 9 bases. The CDR3 spans 15 residues. V shed 0 bases and J 3 bases; nucleotides not matched to a gene: 3. The V gene's germline CDR1 is DFQATT and CDR2 SNEGSKA (reference sequence). CDR3 amino acids: CSAREGAGGYNEQFF. CDR3 nucleotides: TGCAGTGCTAGAGAGGGAGCGGGAGGCTACAATGAGCAGTTCTTC.

This clonotype was seen a handful of times. The chain is built from TRBV12-3 or TRBV12-4 and TRBJ1-5; D remains unclear. The CDR3 runs 14 residues. Trimming removed 5 bases at V and 1 base at J, with 9 bases between. The DNA of the CDR3 is TGTGCCAGCAGTCGGCCGCACAGCAATCAGCCCCAGCATTTT. It encodes CASSRPHSNQPQHF.

This clonotype has more than one count but fewer than ten. The gene calls are TRBV6-1 and TRBJ1-5; TRBD1 matches 8 bases. The CDR3 loop spans 16 amino acids. Germline V gives CDR1 MNHNS, CDR2 SASEGT. With 6 bases clipped from V and 4 bases from J, the junction kept 11 bases outside the gene matches. The chain's CDR3 is CASSSRGRGLNQPQHF. CDR3 DNA sequence: TGTGCCAGCAGCTCACGGGGCAGGGGGCTTAATCAGCCCCAGCATTTT.

V is TRBV12-3 or TRBV12-4 and J is TRBJ1-5; TRBD1 might be the D (6 bases). V lost 5 bases to trimming and J lost 6 bases, with 17 bases between them. The CDR3 contains 15 residues. CDR3 in DNA: TGTGCCAGCAGTCCCAACGGTCAGGGGTCTCAGCCCCAGCATTTT. Protein sequence: CASSPNGQGSQPQHF.

V usage is TRBV4-1 and J usage is TRBJ1-4; D unclear. In germline, CDR1 is MGHRA, CDR2 YSYEKL. Between the trimmed V and J ends, which lost 4 bases and 4 bases, there was a span of 10 bases. This CDR3 spans 14 amino acids. The CDR3 region has the DNA TGCGCCAGCAGCCCACAATCGTATAATGAAAAACTGTTTTTT. Protein product: CASSPQSYNEKLFF.

The chain combines TRBV2 with TRBJ2-3; D remains ambiguous. CDR1 is SNHLY and CDR2 is FYNNEI in the germline V gene. The CDR3 sequence is 13 residues long. V was trimmed by 7 bases and J by 2 bases, leaving 10 bases between them. DNA for the CDR3: TGTGCCAGCAACCCTCCCTTCACAGATACGCAGTATTTT. Translated: CASNPPFTDTQYF. Full variable domain (remainder filled in from reference TRBV2 and TRBJ2-3): EPEVTQTPSHQVTQMGQEVILRCVPISNHLYFYWYRQILGQKVEFLVSFYNNEISEKSEIFDDQFSVERPDGSNFTLKIRSTKLEDSAMYFCASNPPFTDTQYFGPGTRLTVL.